This entry describes one TCR beta chain. Its antigen remains unknown. The CDR3 covers 13 residues. Germline CDR1 SGHTA, CDR2 FQGNSA. The ends were cut back, 2 bases at V and 8 bases at J, with 12 bases in the middle. This entry is derived from a study of T cell responses to AZD1222 COVID-19 vaccine. Here immunoSEQ multiplex PCR was the method, and the copy in TCRdb shows in-frame clones only, minus some. Of over 65,000 clones listed, 70% to 90% are singletons. The study's findings and limits: There were mostly white British donors and more females than males, and clonal diversity was possibly underestimated. Baseline serology detected seropositivity in only six AZD1222 recipients. Spike was spanned by vaccine-associated CD4 TCRs, which were dominant at 160-218 and 743-854.

The receptor was isolated from an adult in good health. The chain combines TRBV7-2 with TRBJ1-2, with TRBD1 as a possible D gene (6 bases). The specimen comprised peripheral blood, sampled on day 0 of AZD1222 vaccination. CDR3: CASSLHPQGGYTF. CDR3 DNA: TGTGCCAGCAGCTTACACCCCCAGGGGGGCTACACCTTC.